One and the same sample provided the 28 T cell receptor beta chains below, sequenced in a study of CXCR3-negative and CXCR3-positive naive CD8 T cells. For these receptors, no antigen is known. The study's findings and limits: In CXCR3-positive naive cells, the TRB CDR3s were more hydrophobic than in CXCR3-negative naive cells.

The libraries of TRB cDNA were constructed through 5' RACE using UMI labels. After re-calling the 5' RACE reads, TCRdb lists one entry per CDR3 protein, DNA absent. The sample includes over 70,000 distinct CDR3 sequences. The sequencing sample was made of naive CXCR3+ CD8+ T cells from blood. Subset noted: CD45RO-CCR7+CD27+CD95- naive CD8+ T cells expressing CXCR3 (TNR3+). These receptors were collected from a human donor in good health. Some clones in this sample may be carry-over from other donors' samples.

V and J are TRBV9 and TRBJ2-6; TCRdb's D gene call, TRBD1, goes unchecked for lack of DNA. The CDR3 runs to 15 residues. Germline values: CDR1 SGDLS, CDR2 YYNGEE. The CDR3 sequence: CASSPDTLEANVLTF.

The V gene is TRBV5-1, the J gene TRBJ1-2. This CDR3 comprises 16 residues. Germline V CDR1 and CDR2: SGHRS, YFSETQ. CDR3 region: CASSLAQGRKNYGYTF. The full variable domain, rest sourced from reference TRBV5-1 and TRBJ1-2, is KAGVTQTPRYLIKTRGQQVTLSCSPISGHRSVSWYQQTPGQGLQFLFEYFSETQRNKGNFPGRFSGRQFSNSRSEMNVSTLELGDSALYLCASSLAQGRKNYGYTFGSGTRLTVV.

The V and J genes are TRBV28 and TRBJ2-5; TCRdb returns TRBD1, unconfirmable since there is no DNA. CDR1 MDHEN and CDR2 SYDVKM come from the germline V gene. CDR3 length: 14 amino acids. The CDR3 reads CASSGRTGAETQYF.

V gene TRBV20-1 combines with J gene TRBJ1-1. The CDR3 totals 15 residues. Germline CDR1 and CDR2: DFQATT and SNEGSKA (reference sequence). The CDR3 is CSARDRMGTDTEAFF.

V gene TRBV6-6 combines with J gene TRBJ2-7. The CDR3 covers 13 residues. Germline V gives CDR1 MNHNY, CDR2 SVGAGI (reference sequence). CDR3: CASRAGDPYEQYF.

J is TRBJ2-2 and V is TRBV9; no DNA is available, so the TRBD1 call from TCRdb remains unchecked. The CDR3 spans 15 residues. Germline V gene sequence: CDR1 SGDLS, CDR2 YYNGEE. CDR3 amino acids: CASSDRDADTGELFF.

The V call is TRBV4-1, the J call TRBJ1-5. Germline V CDR1 and CDR2: MGHRA, YSYEKL. The CDR3 runs to 18 residues. This CDR3 is CASSQPPGEKYSNQPQHF.

The chain has TRBV6-5 and TRBJ2-1. The CDR3 runs 15 residues. Germline CDR1 reads MNHEY; CDR2 reads SVGAGI. The CDR3 reads CASSYSMSAVPEQFF.

The rearrangement joins TRBV9 to TRBJ2-2; the D call from TCRdb, TRBD2, cannot be confirmed without DNA. Germline lookup yields CDR1 SGDLS and CDR2 YYNGEE. The CDR3 spans 14 residues. The CDR3 loop is CASSMSGRAEELFF.

This sequence joins TRBV20-1 and TRBJ1-5. The CDR3 extends over 16 amino acids. Germline CDR1 DFQATT, CDR2 SNEGSKA (reference sequence). The CDR3 sequence is CSARDSAGVSNQPQHF.

The chain uses TRBV7-6 and TRBJ2-7; absent DNA, TCRdb's TRBD1 call cannot be checked. CDR1 and CDR2 (germline): SGHVS, FNYEAQ. CDR3 length equals 13 residues. CDR3 sequence: CASILNSGDEQYF.

This chain joins TRBV21-1 and TRBJ2-3. TRBV21-1 is labeled a pseudogene. The CDR3 is 14 residues long. This chain's CDR3 is CASSKEPSTDTQYF.

The chain links TRBV6-5 to TRBJ2-3; TCRdb names TRBD2, which stays unverified in the absence of DNA. Germline lookup yields CDR1 MNHEY and CDR2 SVGAGI. CDR3 length: 18 residues. The chain's CDR3 is CAIGQAPSGGASTDTQYF.

The rearrangement links TRBV20-1 to TRBJ2-5; lacking DNA, the TRBD1 call made by TCRdb goes unchecked. Germline loops: CDR1 DFQATT, CDR2 SNEGSKA (reference sequence). The CDR3 has 14 residues. CDR3 amino acids: CSASTGDAQETQYF.

This chain links TRBV20-1 with TRBJ2-1; TCRdb names TRBD1, which stays unverified in the absence of DNA. The germline CDR1 and CDR2 sequences are DFQATT and SNEGSKA (reference sequence). The CDR3 runs 14 residues. The CDR3: CSARAGQVGGEQFF.

The chain couples TRBV5-1 to TRBJ2-7. CDR1 is SGHRS, CDR2 YFSETQ, per germline. This CDR3 has 12 amino acids. CDR3 sequence: CVSSGSAYEQYF.

This chain uses TRBV12-3 or TRBV12-4 with TRBJ2-1; TCRdb returns TRBD2, unconfirmable since there is no DNA. This CDR3 is 14 amino acids long. This CDR3 is CASSETGTSNEQFF.

V gene TRBV6-2 or TRBV6-3 combines with J gene TRBJ2-3; lacking DNA, the TRBD2 call made by TCRdb goes unchecked. The germline V gene has CDR1 MNHEY and CDR2 SVGEGT. The CDR3 loop spans 16 amino acids. CDR3 amino acids: CASSYGILAVADTQYF.

This sequence joins TRBV29-1 and TRBJ2-7; TCRdb designates TRBD1, a call that cannot be tested without DNA. Per the germline V gene, CDR1 is SQVTM and CDR2 is ANQGSEA. This CDR3 has 14 amino acids. The CDR3 region is CSVEGDRETYEQYF.

The chain recombines TRBV12-3 or TRBV12-4 with TRBJ2-5; no DNA is available, so the TRBD1 call from TCRdb remains unchecked. This CDR3 comprises 13 residues. The CDR3 region is CASSYDRGETQYF.

V and J are TRBV12-3 or TRBV12-4 and TRBJ2-7. CDR3 length: 12 amino acids. CDR3 sequence: CASSAINYEQYF.

The genes are TRBV7-7 and TRBJ2-1; the TCRdb call, TRBD1, lacks DNA for checking. Germline CDR1 is SSHAT and CDR2 is FNYEAQ (reference sequence). This CDR3 is 18 amino acids long. CDR3 protein: CASSSGTGDEPDYNEQFF.

The chain recombines TRBV29-1 with TRBJ2-1; the TCRdb call, TRBD2, lacks DNA for checking. Germline V CDR1 and CDR2: SQVTM, ANQGSEA. CDR3 length: 12 amino acids. CDR3: CSGFSGSNEQFF.

This CDR3 reads CASSFRLNTEAFF. The gene calls are TRBV12-3 or TRBV12-4 and TRBJ1-1. The CDR3 runs to 13 residues.

This sequence joins TRBV28 and TRBJ1-1; the D gene TCRdb calls, TRBD1, cannot be checked with no DNA. This CDR3 has 14 residues. Germline V gene sequence: CDR1 MDHEN, CDR2 SYDVKM. The CDR3 sequence: CASSWTVMNTEAFF.

V gene TRBV4-3 combines with J gene TRBJ1-2; TCRdb's D gene call, TRBD1, goes unchecked for lack of DNA. The CDR3 spans 16 residues. Germline lookup yields CDR1 LGHNA and CDR2 YSLEER. CDR3: CASSQAPDRAVYGYTF.

CDR3 sequence reads: CASSDPGQGTDTQYF. The chain recombines TRBV2 with TRBJ2-3; the TCRdb D gene call, TRBD1, has no DNA to confirm it. Germline CDR1 SNHLY, CDR2 FYNNEI. This CDR3 is 15 amino acids long.

The V call is TRBV29-1, the J call TRBJ1-1. Germline loops: CDR1 SQVTM, CDR2 ANQGSEA. This CDR3 has 11 amino acids. The CDR3 spells CSVDRNTEAFF.